A single sample gave rise to the 21 T cell receptor beta chains below, sequenced in a study of glioma-infiltrating T cells after dendritic cell vaccination. The table came from immunoSEQ multiplex PCR; TCRdb's copy has only in-frame clones and leaves some out. The sample has 55,000 to 75,000 clones, about four fifths seen once; the top ten hold roughly 8.2%. The specimen was blood, collected before dendritic cell vaccination. Receptors were obtained from a human donor with glioblastoma.

The V call is TRBV5-4, the J call TRBJ2-7; D is undetermined. There are 15 residues in the CDR3. CDR1 is SGHNT and CDR2 is YYREEE in the germline V gene (reference sequence). V dropped 0 bases and J dropped 0 bases, with 10 bases sitting between them. DNA of the CDR3: TGTGCCAGCAGCTTGGGAGCGCCGAGCTCCTACGAGCAGTACTTC. It yields the protein CASSLGAPSSYEQYF.

The chain uses TRBV6-1 and TRBJ2-5, with unresolved D. The CDR3 totals 13 residues. CDR1 MNHNS and CDR2 SASEGT come from the germline V gene. Trimming took 2 bases from V and 1 from J, leaving 5 bases between them. CDR3 in DNA: TGTGCCAGCAGTGAATTCATCCAAGAGACCCAGTACTTC. Its translation: CASSEFIQETQYF.

This clone has just a few counts. This chain links TRBV4-2 with TRBJ1-4; D remains unclear. The V and J ends lost 0 bases and 0 bases respectively, with 8 bases between them. Germline loops: CDR1 LGHNA, CDR2 YNFKEQ. The CDR3 consists of 16 residues. In DNA, the CDR3 is TGTGCCAGCAGCCAAGATTTACAGACAACTAATGAAAAACTGTTTTTT. Translation gives CASSQDLQTTNEKLFF.

The chain combines TRBV19 with TRBJ2-7; D ambiguous. V lost 4 bases to trimming and J lost 4 bases, with 5 bases between them. Germline V gene lookup returns CDR1 LNHDA and CDR2 SQIVND (reference sequence). This CDR3 has 11 residues. The CDR3 here is CASSNLYEQYF. In nucleotides, the CDR3 is TGTGCCAGTAGTAATCTATACGAGCAGTACTTC.

This chain joins TRBV28 and TRBJ1-2, with 10 bases fitting TRBD1. Germline values: CDR1 MDHEN, CDR2 SYDVKM. There are 16 residues in the CDR3. Unmatched junction bases numbered 7, after V lost 2 bases and J lost 4 bases. CDR3 in amino acids: CASSLGGDRGSYGYTF. CDR3 DNA: TGTGCCAGCAGTTTAGGCGGGGACAGGGGAAGCTATGGCTACACCTTC.

The chain uses TRBV6-5 and TRBJ1-2; TRBD1 matches at 8 bases. Trimming at V came to 6 bases and at J to 8 bases, leaving 11 bases not matched to a gene. Germline V gene data show CDR1 as MNHEY and CDR2 as SVGAGI. This CDR3 region has 14 residues. CDR3 sequence reads: CASSPQGAAGGYTF. CDR3 bases: TGTGCCAGCAGCCCGCAGGGGGCCGCAGGAGGCTACACCTTC.

This sequence joins TRBV11-2 and TRBJ2-3; 8 bases map to TRBD2. The CDR3 totals 16 residues. V shed 0 bases and J 5 bases; nucleotides not matched to a gene: 7. CDR1 and CDR2 (germline): SGHAT, FQNNGV. The CDR3 is CASSLEGSGMGDTQYF. The CDR3 bases are TGTGCCAGCAGCTTAGAAGGTAGCGGGATGGGAGATACGCAGTATTTT.

CDR3 in amino acids: CASSLDARAGNTIYF. The CDR3 region has the DNA TGTGCCAGCAGCTTAGATGCGAGGGCTGGAAACACCATATATTTT. This rearrangement joins TRBV7-8 to TRBJ1-3, with D uncertain. Germline V CDR1 and CDR2: SGHVS, FQNEAQ. Trimming removed 1 base from V and 2 bases from J, with 9 bases in between. The CDR3 sequence is 15 residues long. Full variable domain (rest looked up from reference TRBV7-8 and TRBJ1-3): GAGVSQSPRYKVAKRGQDVALRCDPISGHVSLFWYQQALGQGPEFLTYFQNEAQLDKSGLPSDRFFAERPEGSVSTLKIQRTQQEDSAVYLCASSLDARAGNTIYFGEGSWLTVV.

The genes are TRBV9 and TRBJ1-6; 8 bases match TRBD1. The CDR3 covers 15 residues. Unmatched junction bases numbered 4, after V lost 3 bases and J lost 5 bases. From germline, CDR1 is SGDLS and CDR2 YYNGEE. Here the CDR3 reads CASSAGTGHNSPLHF. In DNA form, the CDR3 reads TGTGCCAGCAGCGCCGGGACAGGTCATAATTCACCCCTCCACTTT.

This sequence joins TRBV30 and TRBJ1-2, with 11 bases identical to TRBD1. Looked up from germline, CDR1 is GTSNPN and CDR2 is SVGIG (reference sequence). This CDR3 is built from 14 residues. The ends lost 3 bases at V and 7 bases at J; junction bases unmatched: 7. CDR3 in DNA: TGTGCCTGGAGAGGACAGGGGGCGCAAATTGGCTACACCTTC. It is translated as CAWRGQGAQIGYTF.

The chain couples TRBV6-1 to TRBJ1-2; D gene unclear. CDR3 size: 16 residues. V was pared by 3 bases and J by 7 bases, with 21 bases between. Looked up from germline, CDR1 is MNHNS and CDR2 is SASEGT. DNA for the CDR3: TGTGCCAGCAGTGATCGGCAGCCACCGAGGGTGAGTGGCTACACCTTC. Its protein is CASSDRQPPRVSGYTF.

This clone was recorded a few times. The chain joins TRBV2 to TRBJ1-2, with D uncertain. This CDR3 is 15 amino acids long. Trimming pared 1 base from V and 4 bases from J, leaving 13 bases between. Germline CDR1 is SNHLY and CDR2 is FYNNEI. CDR3 loop: CASSEGSGGSYGYTF. The DNA for the CDR3 is TGTGCCAGCAGTGAAGGGTCAGGAGGGAGCTATGGCTACACCTTC.

The CDR3 sequence: CASSIAGSAGNSPLHF. DNA of the CDR3: TGTGCCAGTAGTATAGCGGGGTCGGCGGGTAATTCACCCCTCCACTTT. This sequence joins TRBV19 and TRBJ1-6, with D hard to call. Germline loops: CDR1 LNHDA, CDR2 SQIVND (reference sequence). The CDR3 has 16 residues. V was pared by 1 base and J by 6 bases, with 13 bases between.

The V call is TRBV2, the J call TRBJ2-1; D remains unclear. The V gene lost 6 bases and the J gene lost 10 bases, with 13 bases spanning the gap. The V gene's germline CDR1 is SNHLY and CDR2 FYNNEI. The CDR3 loop spans 12 amino acids. Here the CDR3 reads CASRQWAGEQFF. For the CDR3, the DNA is TGTGCCAGCAGACAGTGGGCAGGAGAGCAGTTCTTC.

This clone was counted a few times. The V call is TRBV6-4, the J call TRBJ2-1, with a tentative D call TRBD1 (5 bases). This CDR3 comprises 14 residues. Germline V gives CDR1 MRHNA, CDR2 SNTAGT. V shed 3 bases and J shed 6 bases, with 12 bases lying between them. The chain's CDR3 is CASSDLGVGNEQFF. Here the CDR3 DNA reads TGTGCCAGCAGTGATTTAGGGGTCGGCAATGAGCAGTTCTTC.

The chain uses TRBV5-4 and TRBJ1-2; 7 nucleotides match TRBD1. Germline values: CDR1 SGHNT, CDR2 YYREEE (reference sequence). V shed 6 bases and J 4 bases; nucleotides not matched to a gene: 12. The CDR3 sequence is 15 residues long. For the CDR3, the DNA is TGTGCCAGCATCGAGGAAGGGGGCCCGGTCTATGGCTACACCTTC. Its protein product is CASIEEGGPVYGYTF.

This clone was counted a single time. The chain employs TRBV27 and TRBJ2-3, with 7 bases identical to TRBD1. This CDR3 is 14 amino acids long. Trimming at V came to 7 bases and at J to 2 bases, leaving 6 bases not matched to a gene. In germline, CDR1 is MNHEY, CDR2 SMNVEV (reference sequence). The CDR3 DNA follows: TGTGCCAGCAAGTGGACAGGAAACACAGATACGCAGTATTTT. Its translation: CASKWTGNTDTQYF.

The genes are TRBV18 and TRBJ2-2; 8 bases match TRBD1. Germline V gene lookup returns CDR1 KGHSH and CDR2 LQKENI. V gave up 0 bases and J gave up 3 bases; unmatched junction bases: 6. CDR3 length: 17 residues. CDR3 bases: TGTGCCAGCTCACCACCCAGGACAGGGTGGGACACCGGGGAGCTGTTTTTT. It encodes CASSPPRTGWDTGELFF. The full variable domain, in which reference TRBV18 and TRBJ2-2 provide the parts outside the CDR3, is NAGVMQNPRHLVRRRGQEARLRCSPMKGHSHVYWYRQLPEEGLKFMVYLQKENIIDESGMPKERFSAEFPKEGPSILRIQQVVRGDSAAYFCASSPPRTGWDTGELFFGEGSRLTVL.

This clone has just one count. The chain uses TRBV5-4 and TRBJ1-2, with 9 bases identical to TRBD1. CDR1 and CDR2 from the germline V gene are SGHNT and YYREEE (reference sequence). With 4 bases clipped from V and 2 bases from J, the junction kept 6 bases outside the gene matches. The CDR3 is made up of 15 amino acids. CDR3 nucleotide sequence: TGTGCCAGCAGCAGACCGGGACAGGGAAACTATGGCTACACCTTC. Its protein is CASSRPGQGNYGYTF.

V usage is TRBV11-2 and J usage is TRBJ2-5, with no clear D. V gave up 0 bases and J gave up 4 bases, with 3 bases separating them. Germline lookup yields CDR1 SGHAT and CDR2 FQNNGV. This CDR3 comprises 12 residues. CDR3 bases: TGTGCCAGCAGCTTAGAAGCAGAGACCCAGTACTTC. Protein product: CASSLEAETQYF.

The rearrangement joins TRBV19 to TRBJ2-5; 12 nucleotides align to TRBD2. With 9 bases clipped from V and 2 bases from J, the junction kept 1 base outside the gene matches. Germline V gene data show CDR1 as LNHDA and CDR2 as SQIVND (reference sequence). This CDR3 has 13 amino acids. CDR3 protein: CASGTSGQETQYF. As DNA, the CDR3 is TGTGCCAGCGGGACTAGCGGGCAAGAGACCCAGTACTTC. Complete variable domain (other parts from reference TRBV19 and TRBJ2-5): DGGITQSPKYLFRKEGQNVTLSCEQNLNHDAMYWYRQDPGQGLRLIYYSQIVNDFQKGDIAEGYSVSREKKESFPLTVTSAQKNPTAFYLCASGTSGQETQYFGPGTRLLVL.